What follows is one T cell receptor (beta chain) and its context. Blood sampling took place at baseline, cycle 4 day 1, and cycle 7 day 1. Profiled with immunoSEQ multiplex PCR; TCRdb holds only in-frame clones, not every one. The sample holds more than 50,000 clones; 80% to 90% are singletons and the top ten take 2% to 3%. The data originate from a study of OX40 agonist ivuxolimab in advanced cancers. J gave up 1 base and V 4 bases, and 12 bases lay outside the gene matches. There are 18 residues in the CDR3. Germline-derived CDR1 and CDR2 are SEHNR and FQNEAQ (reference sequence). The TCR sequence derives from an adult with an advanced solid tumor such as melanoma, head and neck, liver or kidney cancer. This specimen consisted of CD4+ or CD8+ T cells sorted from blood, obtained in a trial of the OX40 agonist ivuxolimab. The chain has TRBV7-9 and TRBJ2-3; 9 bases map to TRBD1. CDR3 sequence reads: CASSSTVYRDRGTDTQYF. CDR3 DNA: TGTGCCAGCAGCTCTACCGTTTACCGGGACAGGGGCACAGATACGCAGTATTTT.